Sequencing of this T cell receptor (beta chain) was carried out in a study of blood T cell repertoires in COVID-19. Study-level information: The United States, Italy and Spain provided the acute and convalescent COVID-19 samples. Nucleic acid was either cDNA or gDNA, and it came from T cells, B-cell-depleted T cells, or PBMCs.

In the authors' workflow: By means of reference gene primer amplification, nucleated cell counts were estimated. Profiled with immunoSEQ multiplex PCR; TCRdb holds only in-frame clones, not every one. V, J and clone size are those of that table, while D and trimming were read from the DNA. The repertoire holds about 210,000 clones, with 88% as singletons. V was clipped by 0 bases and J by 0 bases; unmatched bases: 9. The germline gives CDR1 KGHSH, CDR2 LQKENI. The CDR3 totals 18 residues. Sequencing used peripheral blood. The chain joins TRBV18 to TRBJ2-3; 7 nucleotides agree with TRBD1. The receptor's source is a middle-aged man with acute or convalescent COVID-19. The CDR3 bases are TGTGCCAGCTCACCACCTAATTTCGGGACAGCTAGCACAGATACGCAGTATTTT. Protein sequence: CASSPPNFGTASTDTQYF.